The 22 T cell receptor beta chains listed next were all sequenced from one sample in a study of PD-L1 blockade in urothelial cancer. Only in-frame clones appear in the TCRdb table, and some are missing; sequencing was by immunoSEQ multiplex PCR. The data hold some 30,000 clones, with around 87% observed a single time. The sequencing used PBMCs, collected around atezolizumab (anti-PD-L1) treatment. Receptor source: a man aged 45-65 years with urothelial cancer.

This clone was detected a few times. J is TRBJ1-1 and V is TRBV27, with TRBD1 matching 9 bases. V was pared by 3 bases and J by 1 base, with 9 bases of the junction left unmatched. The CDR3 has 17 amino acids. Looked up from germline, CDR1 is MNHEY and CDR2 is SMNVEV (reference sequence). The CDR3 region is CASSFWGQGSWNTEAFF. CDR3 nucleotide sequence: TGTGCCAGCAGTTTTTGGGGACAGGGCTCGTGGAACACTGAAGCTTTCTTT.

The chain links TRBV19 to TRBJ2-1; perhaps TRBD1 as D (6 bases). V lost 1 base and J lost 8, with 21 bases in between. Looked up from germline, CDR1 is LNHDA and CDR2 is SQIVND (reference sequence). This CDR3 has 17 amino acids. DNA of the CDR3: TGTGCCAGTAGTATAGTTTGGGGGCGCGAATCATGGGATGAGCAGTTCTTC. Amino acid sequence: CASSIVWGRESWDEQFF. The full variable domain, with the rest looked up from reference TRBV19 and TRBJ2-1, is DGGITQSPKYLFRKEGQNVTLSCEQNLNHDAMYWYRQDPGQGLRLIYYSQIVNDFQKGDIAEGYSVSREKKESFPLTVTSAQKNPTAFYLCASSIVWGRESWDEQFFGPGTRLTVL.

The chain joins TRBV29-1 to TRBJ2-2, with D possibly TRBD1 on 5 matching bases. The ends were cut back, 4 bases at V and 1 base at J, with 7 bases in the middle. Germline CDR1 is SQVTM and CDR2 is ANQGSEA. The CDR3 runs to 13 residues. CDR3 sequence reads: CSVARGNTGELFF. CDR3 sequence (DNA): TGCAGCGTTGCTAGGGGGAACACCGGGGAGCTGTTTTTT.

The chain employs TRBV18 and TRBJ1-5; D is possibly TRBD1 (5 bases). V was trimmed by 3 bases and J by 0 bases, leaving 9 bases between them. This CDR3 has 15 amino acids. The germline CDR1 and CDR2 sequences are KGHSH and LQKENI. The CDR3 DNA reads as TGTGCCAGCTCACCGGGCAGGGATAGCAATCAGCCCCAGCATTTT. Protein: CASSPGRDSNQPQHF.

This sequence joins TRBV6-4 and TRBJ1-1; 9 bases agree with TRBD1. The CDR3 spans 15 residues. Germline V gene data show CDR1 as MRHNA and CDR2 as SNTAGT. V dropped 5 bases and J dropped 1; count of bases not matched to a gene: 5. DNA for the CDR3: TGTGCCAGCAGTACGGGGGACAGGGAGAACACTGAAGCTTTCTTT. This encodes CASSTGDRENTEAFF.

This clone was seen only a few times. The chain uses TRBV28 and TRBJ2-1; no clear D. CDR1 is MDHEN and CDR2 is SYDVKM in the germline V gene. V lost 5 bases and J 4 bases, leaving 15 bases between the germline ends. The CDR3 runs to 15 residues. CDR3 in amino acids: CASSLPVGRYNEQFF. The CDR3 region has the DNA TGTGCCAGCAGTCTGCCGGTGGGCAGATACAATGAGCAGTTCTTC.

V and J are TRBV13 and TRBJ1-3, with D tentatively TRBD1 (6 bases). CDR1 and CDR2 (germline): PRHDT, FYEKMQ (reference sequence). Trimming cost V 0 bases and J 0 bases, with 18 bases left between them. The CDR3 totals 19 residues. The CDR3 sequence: CASSLGLTGPESSGNTIYF. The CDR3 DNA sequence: TGTGCCAGCAGCTTAGGCCTTACAGGGCCGGAGAGCTCTGGAAACACCATATATTTT.

CDR3 residues: CAWSTGNRDEQFF. CDR3 in DNA: TGTGCCTGGAGCACGGGAAACCGGGATGAGCAGTTCTTC. V usage is TRBV30 and J usage is TRBJ2-1, with D possibly TRBD2 on 5 matching bases. Germline CDR1 GTSNPN, CDR2 SVGIG (reference sequence). The CDR3 is 13 amino acids. V dropped 3 bases and J dropped 8 bases, with 14 bases sitting between them.

The CDR3 bases are TGTGCCTGGAGTGGTTTCTTGCTCGGGACTAGCGGGAGGGCCGACTACGAGCAGTACTTC. This encodes CAWSGFLLGTSGRADYEQYF. V gene TRBV30 combines with J gene TRBJ2-7; 16 nucleotides match TRBD2. The V gene's germline CDR1 is GTSNPN and CDR2 SVGIG (reference sequence). This CDR3 has 20 residues. V was pared by 1 base and J by 3 bases, with 15 bases of the junction left unmatched.

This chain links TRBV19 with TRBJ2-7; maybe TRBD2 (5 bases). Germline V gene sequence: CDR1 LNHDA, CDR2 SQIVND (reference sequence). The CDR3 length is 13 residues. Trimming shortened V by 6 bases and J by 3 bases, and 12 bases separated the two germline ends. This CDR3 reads CASRFPGSYEQYF. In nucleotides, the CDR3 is TGTGCCAGTAGATTCCCTGGGAGCTACGAGCAGTACTTC. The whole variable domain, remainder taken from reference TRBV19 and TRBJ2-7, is DGGITQSPKYLFRKEGQNVTLSCEQNLNHDAMYWYRQDPGQGLRLIYYSQIVNDFQKGDIAEGYSVSREKKESFPLTVTSAQKNPTAFYLCASRFPGSYEQYFGPGTRLTVT.

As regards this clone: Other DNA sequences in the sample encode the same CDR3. The CDR3 loop is CAWSPETGRSNQPQHF. The CDR3 coding sequence is TGTGCCTGGAGTCCGGAGACAGGGAGAAGCAATCAGCCCCAGCATTTT. V usage is TRBV30 and J usage is TRBJ1-5; 7 bases are shared with TRBD1. CDR1 and CDR2 from the germline V gene are GTSNPN and SVGIG (reference sequence). The CDR3 covers 16 residues. V lost 2 bases, J lost 1 base, and 8 bases stayed unmatched.

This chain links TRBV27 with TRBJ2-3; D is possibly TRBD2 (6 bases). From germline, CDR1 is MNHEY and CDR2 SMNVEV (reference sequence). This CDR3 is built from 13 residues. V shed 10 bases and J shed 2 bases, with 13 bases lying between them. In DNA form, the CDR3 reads TGTGCCATCGGGAGACAGCTCACAGATACGCAGTATTTT. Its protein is CAIGRQLTDTQYF.

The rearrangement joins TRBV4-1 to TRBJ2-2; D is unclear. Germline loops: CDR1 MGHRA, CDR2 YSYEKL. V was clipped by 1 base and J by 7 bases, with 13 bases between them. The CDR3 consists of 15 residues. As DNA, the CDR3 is TGCGCCAGCAGCCAAGGGCAAATAGCAGTCGGGGAGCTGTTTTTT. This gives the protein CASSQGQIAVGELFF.

This CDR3 is CASSSPGQGGTEAFF. The CDR3 DNA reads as TGTGCCAGCAGCTCTCCGGGACAGGGTGGGACTGAAGCTTTCTTT. The chain recombines TRBV5-4 with TRBJ1-1; 9 bases are a match to TRBD1. The CDR3 has 15 amino acids. Germline V CDR1 and CDR2: SGHNT, YYREEE (reference sequence). With 3 bases clipped from V and 5 bases from J, the junction kept 8 bases outside the gene matches. Using reference TRBV5-4 and TRBJ1-1 for the parts outside the CDR3, the full variable domain is ETGVTQSPTHLIKTRGQQVTLRCSSQSGHNTVSWYQQALGQGPQFIFQYYREEENGRGNFPPRFSGLQFPNYSSELNVNALELDDSALYLCASSSPGQGGTEAFFGQGTRLTVV.

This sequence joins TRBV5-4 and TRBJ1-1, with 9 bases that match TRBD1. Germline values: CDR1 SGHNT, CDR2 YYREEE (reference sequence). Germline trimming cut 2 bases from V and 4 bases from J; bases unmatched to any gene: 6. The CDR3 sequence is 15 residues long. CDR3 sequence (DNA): TGTGCCAGCAGCTTCCCGGGACAGGGAGGCACTGAAGCTTTCTTT. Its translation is CASSFPGQGGTEAFF.

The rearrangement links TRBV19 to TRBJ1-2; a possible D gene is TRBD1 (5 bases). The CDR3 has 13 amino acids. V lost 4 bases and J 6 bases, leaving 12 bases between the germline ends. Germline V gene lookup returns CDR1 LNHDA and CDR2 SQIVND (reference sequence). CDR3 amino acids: CASSTGRGHGYTF. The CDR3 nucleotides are TGTGCCAGTAGTACAGGGCGAGGACATGGCTACACCTTC.

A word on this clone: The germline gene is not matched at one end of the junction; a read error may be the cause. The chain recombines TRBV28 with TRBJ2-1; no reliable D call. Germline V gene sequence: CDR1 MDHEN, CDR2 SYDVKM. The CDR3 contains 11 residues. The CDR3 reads CASSPHHEQFF. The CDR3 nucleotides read TGTGCCAGCAGCCCTCATCATGAGCAATTCTTC.

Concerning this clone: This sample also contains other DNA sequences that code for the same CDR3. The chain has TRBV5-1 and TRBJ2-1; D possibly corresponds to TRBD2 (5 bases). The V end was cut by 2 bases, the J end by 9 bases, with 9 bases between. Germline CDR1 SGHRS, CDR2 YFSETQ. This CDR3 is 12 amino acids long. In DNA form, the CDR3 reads TGCGCCAGCAGCTTTGGAGGAGGTGAGCAGTTCTTC. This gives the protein CASSFGGGEQFF.

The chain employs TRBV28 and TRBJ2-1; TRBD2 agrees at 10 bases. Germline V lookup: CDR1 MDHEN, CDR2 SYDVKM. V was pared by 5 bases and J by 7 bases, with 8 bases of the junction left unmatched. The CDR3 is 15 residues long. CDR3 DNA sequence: TGTGCCAGCAGTCCCTCTAGCGGGAGTTTGAATGAGCAGTTCTTC. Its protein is CASSPSSGSLNEQFF.

As DNA, the CDR3 is TGTGCCAGTAGTAGATTAGCGGGGGCCCTGGGAGATACGCAGTATTTT. Its translation: CASSRLAGALGDTQYF. The chain joins TRBV19 to TRBJ2-3; 9 bases line up with TRBD2. The CDR3 length is 16 residues. The J segment lost 5 bases and the V segment lost 4 bases, leaving 10 bases of the junction unmatched. Germline assignment: CDR1 LNHDA and CDR2 SQIVND (reference sequence).

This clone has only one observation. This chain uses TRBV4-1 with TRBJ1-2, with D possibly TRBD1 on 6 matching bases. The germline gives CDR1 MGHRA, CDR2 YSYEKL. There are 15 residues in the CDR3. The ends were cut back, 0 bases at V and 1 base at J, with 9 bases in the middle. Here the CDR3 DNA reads TGCGCCAGCAGCCAAGATGAGGGGGATAACTATGGCTACACCTTC. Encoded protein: CASSQDEGDNYGYTF.

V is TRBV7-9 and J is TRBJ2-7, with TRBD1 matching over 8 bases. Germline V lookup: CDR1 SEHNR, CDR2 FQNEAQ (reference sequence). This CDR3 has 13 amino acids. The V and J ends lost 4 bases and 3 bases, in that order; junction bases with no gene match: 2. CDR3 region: CASSWGTGYEQYF. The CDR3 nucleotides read TGTGCCAGCAGCTGGGGGACAGGCTACGAGCAGTACTTC.